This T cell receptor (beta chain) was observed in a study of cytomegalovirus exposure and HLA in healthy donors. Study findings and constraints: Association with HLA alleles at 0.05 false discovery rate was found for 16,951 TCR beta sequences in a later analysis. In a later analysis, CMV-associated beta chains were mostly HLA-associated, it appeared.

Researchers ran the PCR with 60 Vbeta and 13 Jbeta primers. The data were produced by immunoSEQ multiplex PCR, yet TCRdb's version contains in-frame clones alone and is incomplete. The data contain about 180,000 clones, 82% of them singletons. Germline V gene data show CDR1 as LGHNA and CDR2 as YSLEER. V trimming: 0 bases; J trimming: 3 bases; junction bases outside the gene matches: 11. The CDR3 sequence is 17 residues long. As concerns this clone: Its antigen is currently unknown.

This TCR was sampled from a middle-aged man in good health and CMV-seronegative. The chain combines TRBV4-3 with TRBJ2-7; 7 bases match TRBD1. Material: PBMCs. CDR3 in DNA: TGCGCCAGCAGCCAAGACCCAATAACTACAGGGGTCTACGAGCAGTACTTC. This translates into CASSQDPITTGVYEQYF.